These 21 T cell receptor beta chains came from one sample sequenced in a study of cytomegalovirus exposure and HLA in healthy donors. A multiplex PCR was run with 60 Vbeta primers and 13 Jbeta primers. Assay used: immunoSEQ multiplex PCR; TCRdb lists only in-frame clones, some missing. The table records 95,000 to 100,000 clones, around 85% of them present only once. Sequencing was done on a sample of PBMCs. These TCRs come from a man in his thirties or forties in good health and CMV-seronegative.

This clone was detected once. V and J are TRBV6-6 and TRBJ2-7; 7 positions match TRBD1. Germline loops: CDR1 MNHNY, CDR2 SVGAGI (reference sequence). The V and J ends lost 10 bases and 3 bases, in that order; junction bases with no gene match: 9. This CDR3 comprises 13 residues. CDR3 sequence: CATRGTEDYEQYF. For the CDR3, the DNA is TGTGCCACCAGAGGGACAGAAGACTACGAGCAGTACTTC.

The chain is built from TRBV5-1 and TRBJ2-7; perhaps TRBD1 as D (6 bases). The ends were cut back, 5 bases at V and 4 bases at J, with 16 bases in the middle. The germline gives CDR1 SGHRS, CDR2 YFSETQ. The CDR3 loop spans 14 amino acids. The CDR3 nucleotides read TGCGCCAGCAGTTCCGGGACAACATTATACGAGCAGTACTTC. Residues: CASSSGTTLYEQYF.

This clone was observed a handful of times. Written as DNA, the CDR3 is TGTGCCACCAGCAGAGGGGACAGTCTCTACGAGCAGTACTTC. Translating gives CATSRGDSLYEQYF. The J gene is TRBJ2-7, the V gene TRBV15; 7 bases agree with TRBD1. With V trimmed by 1 base and J by 3 bases, 3 bases remained unmatched. Germline loops: CDR1 LNHNV, CDR2 YYDKDF (reference sequence). The CDR3 has 14 amino acids.

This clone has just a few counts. CDR3 sequence: CASSVGAGLRYGYTF. CDR3 in DNA: TGTGCCAGCAGCGTAGGGGCAGGTCTACGCTATGGCTACACCTTC. This rearrangement joins TRBV9 to TRBJ1-2; D is undetermined. The V end was cut by 0 bases, the J end by 4 bases, with 13 bases between. CDR1 and CDR2 (germline): SGDLS, YYNGEE. This CDR3 comprises 15 residues.

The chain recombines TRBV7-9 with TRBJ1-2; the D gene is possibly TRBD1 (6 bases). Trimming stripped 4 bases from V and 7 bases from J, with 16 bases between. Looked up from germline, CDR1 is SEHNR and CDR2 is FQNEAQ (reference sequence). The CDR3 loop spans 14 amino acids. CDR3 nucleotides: TGTGCCAGCAGCTCCCAACAGGGCTTCGGTGGCTACACCTTC. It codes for CASSSQQGFGGYTF. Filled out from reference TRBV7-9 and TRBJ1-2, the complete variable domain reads DTGVSQNPRHKITKRGQNVTFRCDPISEHNRLYWYRQTLGQGPEFLTYFQNEAQLEKSRLLSDRFSAERPKGSFSTLEIQRTEQGDSAMYLCASSSQQGFGGYTFGSGTRLTVV.

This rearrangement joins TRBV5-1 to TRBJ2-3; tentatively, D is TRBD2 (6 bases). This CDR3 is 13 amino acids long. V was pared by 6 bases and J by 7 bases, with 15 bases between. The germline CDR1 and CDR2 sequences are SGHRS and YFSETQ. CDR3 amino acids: CASNGGGRNTQYF. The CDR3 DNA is TGCGCCAGCAACGGTGGGGGGAGGAATACGCAGTATTTT.

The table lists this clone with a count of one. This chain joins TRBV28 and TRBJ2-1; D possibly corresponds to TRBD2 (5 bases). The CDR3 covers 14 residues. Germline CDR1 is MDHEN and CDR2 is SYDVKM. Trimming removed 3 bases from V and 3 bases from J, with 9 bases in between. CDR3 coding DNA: TGTGCCAGCAGTTTCTCCGCGGGCTACAATGAGCAGTTCTTC. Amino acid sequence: CASSFSAGYNEQFF.

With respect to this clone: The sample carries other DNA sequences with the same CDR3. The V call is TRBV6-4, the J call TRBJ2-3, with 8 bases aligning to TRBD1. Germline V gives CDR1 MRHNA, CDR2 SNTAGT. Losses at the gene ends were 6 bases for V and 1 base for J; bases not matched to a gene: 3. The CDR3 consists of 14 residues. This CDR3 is CASSPGQGTDTQYF. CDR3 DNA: TGTGCCAGCAGCCCGGGACAGGGCACAGATACGCAGTATTTT.

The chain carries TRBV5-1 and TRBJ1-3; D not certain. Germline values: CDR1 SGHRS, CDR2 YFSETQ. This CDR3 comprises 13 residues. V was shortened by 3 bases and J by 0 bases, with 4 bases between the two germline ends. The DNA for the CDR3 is TGCGCCAGCAGCTCTTTCTCTGGAAACACCATATATTTT. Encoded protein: CASSSFSGNTIYF.

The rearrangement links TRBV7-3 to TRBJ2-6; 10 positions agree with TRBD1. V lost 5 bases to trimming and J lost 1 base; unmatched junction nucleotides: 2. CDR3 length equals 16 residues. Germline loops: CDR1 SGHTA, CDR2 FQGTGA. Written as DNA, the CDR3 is TGTGCCAGCAGCCGACAGGGGGCGTCTGGGGCCAACGTCCTGACTTTC. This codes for CASSRQGASGANVLTF.

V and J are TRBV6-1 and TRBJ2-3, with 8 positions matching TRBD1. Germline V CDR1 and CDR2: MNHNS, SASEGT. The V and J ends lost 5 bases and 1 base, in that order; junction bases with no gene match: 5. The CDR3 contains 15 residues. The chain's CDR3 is CASSQDRGGTDTQYF. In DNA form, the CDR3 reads TGTGCCAGCAGTCAAGACAGGGGTGGCACAGATACGCAGTATTTT.

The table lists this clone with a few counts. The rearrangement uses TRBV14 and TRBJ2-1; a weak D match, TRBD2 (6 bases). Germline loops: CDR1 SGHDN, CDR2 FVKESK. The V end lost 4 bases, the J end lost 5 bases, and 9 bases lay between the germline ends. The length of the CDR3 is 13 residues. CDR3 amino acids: CASSPGTHNEQFF. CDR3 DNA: TGTGCCAGCAGCCCGGGGACTCACAATGAGCAGTTCTTC.

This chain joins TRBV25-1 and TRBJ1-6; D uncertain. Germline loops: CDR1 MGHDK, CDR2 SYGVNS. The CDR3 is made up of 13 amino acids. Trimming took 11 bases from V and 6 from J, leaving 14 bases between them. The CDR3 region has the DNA TGTGCCTCGACGGCAGACTTTAATTCACCCCTCCACTTT. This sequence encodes CASTADFNSPLHF.

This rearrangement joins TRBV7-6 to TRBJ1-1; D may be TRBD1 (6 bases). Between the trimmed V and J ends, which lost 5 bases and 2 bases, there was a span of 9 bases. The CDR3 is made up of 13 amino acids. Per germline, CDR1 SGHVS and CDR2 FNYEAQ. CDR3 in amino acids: CASSPGQNTEAFF. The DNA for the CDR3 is TGTGCCAGCAGCCCGGGACAAAACACTGAAGCTTTCTTT.

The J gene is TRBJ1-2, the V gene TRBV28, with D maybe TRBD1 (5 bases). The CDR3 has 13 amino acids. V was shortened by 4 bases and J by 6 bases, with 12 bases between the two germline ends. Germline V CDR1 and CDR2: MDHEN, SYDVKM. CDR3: CASSWTSANGYTF. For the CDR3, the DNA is TGTGCCAGCAGTTGGACATCAGCGAATGGCTACACCTTC.

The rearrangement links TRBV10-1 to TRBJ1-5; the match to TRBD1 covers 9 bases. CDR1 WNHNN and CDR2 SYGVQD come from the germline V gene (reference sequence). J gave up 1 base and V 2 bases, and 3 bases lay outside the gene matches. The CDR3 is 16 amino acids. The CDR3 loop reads CASSEPQGASNQPQHF. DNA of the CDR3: TGCGCCAGCAGTGAGCCACAGGGGGCAAGCAATCAGCCCCAGCATTTT.

The CDR3 nucleotides read TGTGCCAGCAGCCCAGGGACAGGGGGCACCGGGGAGCTGTTTTTT. Encoded protein: CASSPGTGGTGELFF. The V call is TRBV7-9, the J call TRBJ2-2; 11 nucleotides align to TRBD1. Trimming took 5 bases from V and 4 from J; bases not matched to a gene: 3. CDR3 length: 15 amino acids. From germline, CDR1 is SEHNR and CDR2 FQNEAQ (reference sequence).

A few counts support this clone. DNA for the CDR3: TGTGCCAGCAGTGAGGGACAGGGGGACGGGGCCAACGTCCTGACTTTC. Translated, it gives CASSEGQGDGANVLTF. This rearrangement joins TRBV6-1 to TRBJ2-6, with 11 positions matching TRBD1. Germline CDR1 reads MNHNS; CDR2 reads SASEGT. The CDR3 sequence is 16 residues long. V shed 3 bases and J 4 bases; nucleotides not matched to a gene: 2.

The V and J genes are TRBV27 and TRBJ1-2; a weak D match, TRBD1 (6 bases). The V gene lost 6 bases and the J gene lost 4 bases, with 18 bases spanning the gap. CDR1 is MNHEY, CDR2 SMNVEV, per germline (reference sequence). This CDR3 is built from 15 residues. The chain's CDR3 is CASSPGTRSSYGYTF. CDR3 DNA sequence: TGTGCCAGCAGCCCGGGGACAAGATCCTCCTATGGCTACACCTTC.

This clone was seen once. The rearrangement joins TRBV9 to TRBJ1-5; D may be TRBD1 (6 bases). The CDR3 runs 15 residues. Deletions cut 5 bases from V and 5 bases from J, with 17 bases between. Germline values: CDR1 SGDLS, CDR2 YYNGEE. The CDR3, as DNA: TGTGCCAGCAGTACCTCAGGGGTTCCTCATCAGCCCCAGCATTTT. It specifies CASSTSGVPHQPQHF.

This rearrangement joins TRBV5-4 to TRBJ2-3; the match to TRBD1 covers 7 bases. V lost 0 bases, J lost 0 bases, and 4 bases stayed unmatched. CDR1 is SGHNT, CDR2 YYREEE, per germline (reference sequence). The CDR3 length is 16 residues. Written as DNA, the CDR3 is TGTGCCAGCAGCTTGGTTGACAGGGTGAGCACAGATACGCAGTATTTT. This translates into CASSLVDRVSTDTQYF.